In this sample, the clone carrying this TCR beta chain turned up a few times. The data originate from a study of blood T cells in healthy people across ages. About the research overall: About one barcoded beta molecule was captured per two T cells (by template switching).

A second PCR of about 6 to 12 cycles used a sample-barcoded 5' primer and a J-beta primer mix. TCRdb re-called the 5' RACE reads through MiXCR, storing one row per CDR3 protein. There are approximately 800,000 distinct CDR3 sequences in the sample; roughly 25% occur only once, and more than 3% lies in the top ten. Another study also made use of these data, one on T cells of mothers and their children. Per that study: All extracted RNA went into cDNA synthesis, about 1.4 ug per 15 ul.

This receptor was obtained from a boy aged 5-17 years in good health. Sample: blood.

The CDR3 loop reads CASSLGRRGSISGELFF. In nucleotides, the CDR3 is TGTGCCAGCAGCTTAGGTCGGCGGGGAAGTATTTCGGGGGAGCTGTTTTTT. J is TRBJ2-2 and V is TRBV7-2, with D maybe TRBD2 (6 bases). Germline V lookup: CDR1 SGHTA, CDR2 FQGNSA. The CDR3 runs to 17 residues. V lost 1 base and J 8 bases, leaving 20 bases between the germline ends.